Detailed here is one T cell receptor beta chain. The antigen is undetermined. Assay used: immunoSEQ multiplex PCR; TCRdb lists only in-frame clones, some missing. The sample contains 60,000 to 65,000 clones, roughly 85% of which appear only once. This record comes from a study of OX40 agonist ivuxolimab in advanced cancers. Study context: Patients took ivuxolimab, an agonistic anti-OX40 (CD134) antibody. One patient with hepatocellular carcinoma and two with cutaneous melanoma, three in all, had partial responses.

Study outcomes and limitations: Expanded clones were, on average, more numerous among CD8+ T cells than CD4+.

The receptor was derived from an adult with an advanced solid tumor such as melanoma, head and neck, liver or kidney cancer. The input for sequencing was CD4+ or CD8+ T cells sorted from blood, taken in a trial of the OX40 agonist ivuxolimab.

CDR3 loop: CASSKGGGFLGPQHF. CDR3 bases: TGTGCCAGCAGCAAAGGTGGCGGGTTTTTAGGGCCCCAGCATTTT. V usage is TRBV21-1 and J usage is TRBJ1-5. TRBV21-1 counts as a pseudogene. This CDR3 has 15 residues.